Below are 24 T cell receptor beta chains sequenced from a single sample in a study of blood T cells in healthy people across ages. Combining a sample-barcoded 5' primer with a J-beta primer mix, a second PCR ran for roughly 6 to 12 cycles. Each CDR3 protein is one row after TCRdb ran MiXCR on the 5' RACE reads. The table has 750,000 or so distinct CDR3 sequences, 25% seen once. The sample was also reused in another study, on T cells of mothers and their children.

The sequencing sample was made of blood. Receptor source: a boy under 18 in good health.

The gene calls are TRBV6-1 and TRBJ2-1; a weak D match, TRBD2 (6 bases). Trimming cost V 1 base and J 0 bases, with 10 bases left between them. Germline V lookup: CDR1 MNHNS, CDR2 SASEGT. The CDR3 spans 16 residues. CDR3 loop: CASSEDGGNSYNEQFF. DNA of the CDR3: TGTGCCAGCAGTGAAGATGGGGGGAACTCCTACAATGAGCAGTTCTTC.

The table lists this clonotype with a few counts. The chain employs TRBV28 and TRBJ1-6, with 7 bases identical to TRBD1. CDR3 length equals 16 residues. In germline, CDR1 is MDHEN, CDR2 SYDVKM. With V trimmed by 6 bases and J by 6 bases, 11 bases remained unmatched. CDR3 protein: CASRLTGTALNSPLHF. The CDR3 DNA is TGTGCCAGCAGATTGACCGGGACAGCTCTTAATTCACCCCTCCACTTT.

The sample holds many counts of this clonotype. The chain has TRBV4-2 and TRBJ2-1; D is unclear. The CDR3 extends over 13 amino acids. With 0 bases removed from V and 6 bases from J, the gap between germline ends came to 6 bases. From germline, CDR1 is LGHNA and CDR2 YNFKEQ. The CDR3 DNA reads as TGTGCCAGCAGCCAAGATCTAGGCAATGAGCAGTTCTTC. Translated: CASSQDLGNEQFF.

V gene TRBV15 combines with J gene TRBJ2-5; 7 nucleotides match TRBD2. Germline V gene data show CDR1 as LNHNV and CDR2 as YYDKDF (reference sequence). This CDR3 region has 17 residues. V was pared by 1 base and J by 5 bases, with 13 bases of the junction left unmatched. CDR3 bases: TGTGCCACCAGCAGAGTTGGTAGTGGGGGGGTTTTTGAGACCCAGTACTTC. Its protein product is CATSRVGSGGVFETQYF.

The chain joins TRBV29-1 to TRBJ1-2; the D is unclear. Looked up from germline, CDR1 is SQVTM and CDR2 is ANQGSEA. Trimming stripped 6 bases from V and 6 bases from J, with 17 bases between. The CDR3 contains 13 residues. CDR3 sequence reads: CSVPDGEGNGYTF. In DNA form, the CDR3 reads TGCAGCGTCCCGGACGGGGAGGGCAATGGCTACACCTTC.

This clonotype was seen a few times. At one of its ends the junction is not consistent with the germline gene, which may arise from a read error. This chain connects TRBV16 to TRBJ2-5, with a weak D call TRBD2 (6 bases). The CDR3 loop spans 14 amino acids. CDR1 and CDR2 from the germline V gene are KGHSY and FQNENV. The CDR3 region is CASSQSSGRETQYF. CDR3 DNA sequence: TGTGCCAGCAGCCAATCAAGCGGGCGAGAGACCCAATACTTC.

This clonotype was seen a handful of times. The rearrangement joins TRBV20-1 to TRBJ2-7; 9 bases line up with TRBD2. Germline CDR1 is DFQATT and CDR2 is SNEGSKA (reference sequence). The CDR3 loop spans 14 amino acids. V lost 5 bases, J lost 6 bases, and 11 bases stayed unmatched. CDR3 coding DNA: TGCAGTGCTTATCTGACTAGCGGCCCCTCCGAGCAGTACTTC. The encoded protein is CSAYLTSGPSEQYF.

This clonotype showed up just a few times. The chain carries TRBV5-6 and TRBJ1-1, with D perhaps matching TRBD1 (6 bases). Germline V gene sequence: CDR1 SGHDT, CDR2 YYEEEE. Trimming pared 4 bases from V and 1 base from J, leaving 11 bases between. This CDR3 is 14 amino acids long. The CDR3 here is CASSPTGANTEAFF. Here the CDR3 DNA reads TGTGCCAGCAGCCCGACAGGCGCGAACACTGAAGCTTTCTTT.

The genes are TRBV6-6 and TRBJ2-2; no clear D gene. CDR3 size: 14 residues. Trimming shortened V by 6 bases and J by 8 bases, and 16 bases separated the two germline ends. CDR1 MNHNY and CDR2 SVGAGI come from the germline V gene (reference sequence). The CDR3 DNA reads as TGTGCCAGCAGGGGTGCAGGATGGGGAGGGGAGCTGTTTTTT. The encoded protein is CASRGAGWGGELFF.

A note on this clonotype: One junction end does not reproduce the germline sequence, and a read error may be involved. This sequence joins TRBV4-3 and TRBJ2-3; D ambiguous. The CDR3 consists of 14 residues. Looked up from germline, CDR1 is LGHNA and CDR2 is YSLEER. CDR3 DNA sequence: TGCGCCAGCAGCAAAGAAGGGTTCACAGATACGCAGTATTTT. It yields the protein CASSKEGFTDTQYF.

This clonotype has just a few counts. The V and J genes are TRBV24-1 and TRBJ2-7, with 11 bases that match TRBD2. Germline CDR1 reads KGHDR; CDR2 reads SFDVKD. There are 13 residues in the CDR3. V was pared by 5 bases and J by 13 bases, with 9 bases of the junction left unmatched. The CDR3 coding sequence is TGTGCCACCAGTGTAACTAGCGGGAGCCATAAATACTTC. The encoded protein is CATSVTSGSHKYF.

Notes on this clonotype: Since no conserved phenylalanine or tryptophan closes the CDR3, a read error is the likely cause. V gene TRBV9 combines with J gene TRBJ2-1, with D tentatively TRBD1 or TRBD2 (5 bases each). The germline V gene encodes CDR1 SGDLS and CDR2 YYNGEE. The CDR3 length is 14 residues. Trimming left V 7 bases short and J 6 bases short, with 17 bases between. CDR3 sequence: CASLPGAGGNEQFL. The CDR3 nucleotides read TGTGCCAGCCTCCCCGGGGCTGGGGGCAATGAGCAGTTCCTC.

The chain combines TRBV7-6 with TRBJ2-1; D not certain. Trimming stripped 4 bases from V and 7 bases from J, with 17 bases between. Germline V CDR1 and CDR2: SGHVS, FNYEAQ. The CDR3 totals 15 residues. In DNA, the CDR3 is TGTGCCAGCAGCTCCCCCTCGGTCGTACGGAATGAGCAGTTCTTC. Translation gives CASSSPSVVRNEQFF. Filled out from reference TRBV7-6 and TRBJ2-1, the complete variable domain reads GAGVSQSPRYKVTKRGQDVALRCDPISGHVSLYWYRQALGQGPEFLTYFNYEAQQDKSGLPNDRFSAERPEGSISTLTIQRTEQRDSAMYRCASSSPSVVRNEQFFGPGTRLTVL.

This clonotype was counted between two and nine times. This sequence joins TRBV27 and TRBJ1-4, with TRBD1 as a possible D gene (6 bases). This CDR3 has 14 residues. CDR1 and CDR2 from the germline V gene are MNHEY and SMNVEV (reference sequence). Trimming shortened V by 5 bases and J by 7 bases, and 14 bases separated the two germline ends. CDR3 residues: CASSPQGLGEKLFF. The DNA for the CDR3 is TGTGCCAGCAGTCCGCAGGGGTTGGGTGAAAAACTGTTTTTT.

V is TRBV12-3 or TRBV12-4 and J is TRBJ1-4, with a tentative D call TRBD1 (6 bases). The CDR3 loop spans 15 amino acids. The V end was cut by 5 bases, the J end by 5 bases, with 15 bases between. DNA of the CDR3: TGTGCCAGCAGTCCCGGGGGCAGCCGAAATGAAAAACTGTTTTTT. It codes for CASSPGGSRNEKLFF.

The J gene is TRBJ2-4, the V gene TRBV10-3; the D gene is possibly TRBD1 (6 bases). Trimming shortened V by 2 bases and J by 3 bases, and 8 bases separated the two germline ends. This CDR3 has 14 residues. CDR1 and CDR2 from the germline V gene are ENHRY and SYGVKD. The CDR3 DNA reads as TGTGCCATCAGTGAGCCGGACAGCAAAAACATTCAGTACTTC. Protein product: CAISEPDSKNIQYF.

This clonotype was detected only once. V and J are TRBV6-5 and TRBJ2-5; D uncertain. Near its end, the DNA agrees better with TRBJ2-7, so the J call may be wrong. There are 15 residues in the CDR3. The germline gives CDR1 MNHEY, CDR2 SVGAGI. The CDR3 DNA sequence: TGTGCCAGCAGTTACTCGTCTCTTAGCTCCTACGAGCAGTACTTC. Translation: CASSYSSLSSYEQYF.

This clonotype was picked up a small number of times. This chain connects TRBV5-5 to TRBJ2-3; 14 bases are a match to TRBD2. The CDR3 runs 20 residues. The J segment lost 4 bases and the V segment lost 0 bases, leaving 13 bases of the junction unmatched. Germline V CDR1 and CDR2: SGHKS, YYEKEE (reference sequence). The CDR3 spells CASSLVGLAGGGIWADTQYF. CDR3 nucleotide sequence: TGTGCCAGCAGCTTGGTAGGACTAGCGGGAGGAGGTATCTGGGCAGATACGCAGTATTTT.

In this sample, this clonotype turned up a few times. For the CDR3, the DNA is TGCAGCGCCATGTTCCCTAAAGGCAGGGGGCATGGCTACACCTTC. Amino acids: CSAMFPKGRGHGYTF. The chain employs TRBV29-1 and TRBJ1-2; 8 nucleotides align to TRBD1. Germline loops: CDR1 SQVTM, CDR2 ANQGSEA. There are 15 residues in the CDR3. V dropped 7 bases and J dropped 6; count of bases not matched to a gene: 16.

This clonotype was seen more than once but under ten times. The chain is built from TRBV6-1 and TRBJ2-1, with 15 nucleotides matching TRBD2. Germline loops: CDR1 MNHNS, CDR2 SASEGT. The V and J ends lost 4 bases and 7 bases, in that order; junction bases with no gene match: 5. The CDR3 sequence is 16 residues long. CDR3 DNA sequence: TGTGCCAGCAGTGCTGGACTAGCGGGAGGGCCTAATGAGCAGTTCTTC. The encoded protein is CASSAGLAGGPNEQFF.

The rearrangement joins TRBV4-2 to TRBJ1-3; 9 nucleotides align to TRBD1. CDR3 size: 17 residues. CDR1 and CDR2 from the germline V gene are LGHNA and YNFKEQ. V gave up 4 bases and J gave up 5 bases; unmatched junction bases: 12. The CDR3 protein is CASSRGDRDRERNTIYF. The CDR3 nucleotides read TGTGCCAGCAGCCGCGGGGATAGGGACAGGGAAAGAAACACCATATATTTT.

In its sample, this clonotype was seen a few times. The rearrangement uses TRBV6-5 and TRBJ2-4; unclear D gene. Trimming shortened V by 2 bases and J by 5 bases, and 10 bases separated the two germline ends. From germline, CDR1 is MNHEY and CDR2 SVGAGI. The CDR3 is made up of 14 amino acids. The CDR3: CASSYRAFENIQYF. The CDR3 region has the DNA TGTGCCAGCAGTTACAGGGCTTTCGAAAACATTCAGTACTTC.

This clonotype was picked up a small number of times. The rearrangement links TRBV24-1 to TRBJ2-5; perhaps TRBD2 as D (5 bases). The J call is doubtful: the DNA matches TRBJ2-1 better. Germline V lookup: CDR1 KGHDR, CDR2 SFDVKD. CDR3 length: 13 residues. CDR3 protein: CATSGITENEQFF. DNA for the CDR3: TGTGCCACCAGCGGGATTACCGAAAATGAGCAGTTCTTC.

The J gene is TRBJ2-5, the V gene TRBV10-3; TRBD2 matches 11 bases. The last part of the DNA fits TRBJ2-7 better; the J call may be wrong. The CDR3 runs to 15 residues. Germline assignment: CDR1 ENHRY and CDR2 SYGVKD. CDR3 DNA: TGTGCCATCAGTGATGGGACTAGCGGAATCTACGAGCAGTACTTC. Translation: CAISDGTSGIYEQYF.